This T cell receptor (beta chain) was retrieved from a study of vaccination effects on CD4 cells after COVID-19. Findings of the study overall: Relatively few convalescent patients took part in the study, which had no early post-infection timepoints. Among infection- and vaccine-induced clones, marked clonal contraction occurred late after vaccination.

This CDR3 has 15 amino acids. CDR1 is MDHEN, CDR2 SYDVKM, per germline. V lost 3 bases and J lost 3, with 11 bases in between. Prior to sequencing, the ViraFEST assay stimulated PBMC with viral peptide pools, which expanded the antigen-specific CD4+ T cells. Subsequent to approximately 9 days of culture, CD4+ T cells were isolated. Vaccine recipients had no previous SARS-CoV-2 infection; their nucleocapsid antibodies were negative. This table comes from immunoSEQ multiplex PCR, and its TCRdb copy is limited to in-frame clones, with some not included. The sample shows tens of thousands of clones, approximately 81% of them seen only once. Worth noting for this clone: Antigen unknown.

The chain uses TRBV28 and TRBJ1-4; D remains unclear. Sequenced material: CD4+ T cells from PBMCs cultured with HCoV-229E spike peptides, taken before COVID-19 vaccination. The origin of this receptor is a human donor who received a COVID-19 vaccine. The CDR3: CASSFRGMPNEKLFF. Here the CDR3 DNA reads TGTGCCAGCAGTTTCAGAGGGATGCCTAATGAAAAACTGTTTTTT.